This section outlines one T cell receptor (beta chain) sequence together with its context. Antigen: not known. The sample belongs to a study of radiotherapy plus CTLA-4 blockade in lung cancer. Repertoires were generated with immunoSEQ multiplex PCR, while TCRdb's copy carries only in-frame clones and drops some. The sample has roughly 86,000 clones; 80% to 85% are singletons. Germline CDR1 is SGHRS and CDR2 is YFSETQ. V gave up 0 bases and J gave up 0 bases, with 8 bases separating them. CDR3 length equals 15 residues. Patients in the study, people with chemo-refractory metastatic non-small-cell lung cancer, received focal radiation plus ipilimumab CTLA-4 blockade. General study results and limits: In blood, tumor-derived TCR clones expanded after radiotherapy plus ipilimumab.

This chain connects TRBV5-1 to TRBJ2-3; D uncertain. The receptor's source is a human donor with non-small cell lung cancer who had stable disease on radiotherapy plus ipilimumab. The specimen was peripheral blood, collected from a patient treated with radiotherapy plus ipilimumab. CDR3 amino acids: CASSLDAGSTDTQYF. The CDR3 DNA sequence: TGCGCCAGCAGCTTGGATGCAGGTAGCACAGATACGCAGTATTTT.